The rows below give T cell receptor beta chains drawn from one sample of a study of blood T cell repertoires in COVID-19. The assay was immunoSEQ multiplex PCR, and TCRdb's table has in-frame clones only and misses some. The sample has about 300,000 clones, about 82% seen once. Sample: peripheral blood. These receptors were obtained from a woman aged 50 to 60 with acute or convalescent COVID-19. CDR3s include the opening cysteine and the closing phenylalanine or tryptophan. D genes are given only for firm matches. Clone size is not always given. Where it is, it says once, few, many or a class for expanded clones.

TRBJ2-1 | NA | TRBV6-5 | NA | TGTGCCAGCAGTTACCAGTCTTCAAGGGGGCAGTTCTTC | CASSYQSSRGQFF
TRBJ1-3 | NA | TRBV5-1 | NA | TGCGCCAGCAGCTTCCTCTCTGGAAACACCATATATTTT | CASSFLSGNTIYF
TRBJ1-6 | NA | TRBV5-1 | NA | TGCGCCAGCAGCTTGGGGCAGGGGTATGATTCACCCCTCCACTTT | CASSLGQGYDSPLHF
TRBJ2-3 | TRBD2 | TRBV6-4 | NA | TGTGCCAGCAGTGATATGCGGGAGGGAAATACGCAGTATTTT | CASSDMREGNTQYF
TRBJ2-2 | TRBD1 | TRBV7-6 | few | TGTGCCAGCAGTCCGCCCGAGACAGGGCTCACCGGGGAGCTGTTTTTT | CASSPPETGLTGELFF
TRBJ1-3 | NA | TRBV6-5 | NA | TGTGCCAGCACCTTGTCCGGGAGCTCTGGAAACACCATATATTTT | CASTLSGSSGNTIYF
TRBJ1-5 | NA | TRBV28 | once | TGTGCCAGCAGTTTATACCAACCGGTAAATAGCAATCAGCCCCAGCATTTT | CASSLYQPVNSNQPQHF
TRBJ2-6 | NA | TRBV19 | NA | TGTGCCAGTAGTATAAGGGTGGTCGCTGGGGGCGACGTCCTGACTTTC | CASSIRVVAGGDVLTF
TRBJ2-1 | NA | TRBV7-3 | NA | TGTGCCAGCAGCCTCTTACGTAGCGCCAACAATGAGCAGTTCTTC | CASSLLRSANNEQFF
TRBJ2-1 | NA | TRBV6-5 | once | TGTGCCAGCAGTACGGACTCCACCGGGAATGAGCAGTTCTTC | CASSTDSTGNEQFF
TRBJ1-3 | NA | TRBV9 | NA | TGTGCCAGCAGCGCGGGAACTAACTCTGGAAACACCATATATTTT | CASSAGTNSGNTIYF
TRBJ2-5 | TRBD2 | TRBV7-9 | NA | TGTGCCAGCAGCTATCCGACTAGCGGAAAAGAGACCCAGTACTTC | CASSYPTSGKETQYF
TRBJ2-2 | NA | TRBV19 | NA | TGTGCCAGTAGCGCACAGGGAAATTATCCCGGGGAGCTGTTTTTT | CASSAQGNYPGELFF
TRBJ2-7 | TRBD2 | TRBV7-9 | few | TGTGCCAGCAGCTTAGCGGCGGGAGGGGGATACGAGCAGTACTTC | CASSLAAGGGYEQYF
TRBJ2-3 | TRBD1 | TRBV24-1 | NA | TGTGCCACCGGAGGAGACAGGGGGCCCACAGATACGCAGTATTTT | CATGGDRGPTDTQYF
TRBJ1-2 | NA | TRBV28 | NA | TGTGCCAGCAGTGGGGACACCTGGGGCTACACCTTC | CASSGDTWGYTF
TRBJ2-7 | TRBD1 | TRBV2 | NA | TGTGCCAGCAGTAATCGACAGGGTTACGAGCAGTACTTC | CASSNRQGYEQYF
TRBJ1-1 | NA | TRBV6-6 | once | TGTGCCAGCAATTCTTTTACGACACCCATGGGAGCTTTCTTT | CASNSFTTPMGAFF
TRBJ2-7 | TRBD2 | TRBV29-1 | NA | TGCAGCGTCAAGGGAGGGATGCCCTACGAGCAGTACTTC | CSVKGGMPYEQYF
TRBJ2-4 | NA | TRBV28 | few | TGTGCCAGCCTAGACGGGGGAACACTAGCCAAAAACATTCAGTACTTC | CASLDGGTLAKNIQYF
TRBJ1-5 | NA | TRBV7-2 | NA | TGTGCCAGCAGCTTTTGGGACAACAATCAGCCCCAGCATTTT | CASSFWDNNQPQHF
TRBJ2-7 | NA | TRBV4-1 | NA | TGCGCCAGCAGCCAAGACGGCAGGGACTCCTACGAGCAGTACTTC | CASSQDGRDSYEQYF
TRBJ1-1 | NA | TRBV28 | NA | TGTGCCAGCAGTTTATGGTCCTTGAACACTGAAGCTTTCTTT | CASSLWSLNTEAFF
TRBJ2-3 | TRBD2 | TRBV5-1 | once | TGCGCCAGCAGAACACTAGCGGGGGGCACAGATACGCAGTATTTT | CASRTLAGGTDTQYF
TRBJ1-2 | TRBD1 | TRBV4-2 | NA | TGTGCCAGCAGCCAGGAGGACAGGAACTATGGCTACACCTTC | CASSQEDRNYGYTF
TRBJ2-3 | TRBD1 | TRBV10-3 | once | TGTGCCATCAGCGGACAGGGAGGCACAGATACGCAGTATTTT | CAISGQGGTDTQYF
TRBJ1-3 | NA | TRBV28 | few | TGTGCCAGCAGCACTCCGGGAAACACCATATATTTT | CASSTPGNTIYF
TRBJ2-1 | TRBD2 | TRBV29-1 | NA | TGCAGCGTTCCCCTAGCGGACCCCAATGAGCAGTTCTTC | CSVPLADPNEQFF
TRBJ2-5 | NA | TRBV24-1 | NA | TGTGCCACCGGGGTAATGGGGGGAGAGACCCAGTACTTC | CATGVMGGETQYF
TRBJ2-2 | NA | TRBV7-3 | NA | TGTGCCAGCAGCTTCGGGTTAAACACCGGGGAGCTGTTTTTT | CASSFGLNTGELFF
TRBJ1-3 | TRBD1 | TRBV28 | NA | TGTGCCAGCAGTTCCTGGACAGGGGTTGGAAACACCATATATTTT | CASSSWTGVGNTIYF
TRBJ1-1 | TRBD1 | TRBV10-3 | NA | TGTGCCATTAGCAACCCCGGGACAGGGACGAACACTGAAGCTTTCTTT | CAISNPGTGTNTEAFF
TRBJ2-2 | NA | TRBV5-6 | NA | TGTGCCAGCAGCTTTGTCGGTGCCGGGGAGCTGTTTTTT | CASSFVGAGELFF
TRBJ2-7 | TRBD1 | TRBV10-3 | NA | TGTGCCATCAGTGAGGGACAGGCCTACGAGCAGTACTTC | CAISEGQAYEQYF
TRBJ1-6 | NA | TRBV28 | NA | TGTGCCAGCCTCCCGGGGGGCGGGGTTGGCGCTTCACCCCTCCACTTT | CASLPGGGVGASPLHF
TRBJ1-1 | NA | TRBV15 | NA | TGTGCCACCAGCAGAGATACCGGGGATACCACTGAAGCTTTCTTT | CATSRDTGDTTEAFF
TRBJ1-1 | NA | TRBV10-3 | NA | TGTGCCATCAGTGAAATCGAGGGCACTGAAGCTTTCTTT | CAISEIEGTEAFF
TRBJ2-1 | TRBD2 | TRBV20-1 | few | TGCAGTGCTAGTGAAGCGGGGGTCTACAATGAGCAGTTCTTC | CSASEAGVYNEQFF
TRBJ2-1 | TRBD2 | TRBV18 | once | TGTGCCAGCTCCCCTAGCGGGGGGTCTATCAATGAGCAGTTCTTC | CASSPSGGSINEQFF
TRBJ2-7 | TRBD2 | TRBV6-5 | NA | TGTGCCAGCTTGCGGACTAGCGGCTACGAGCAGTACTTC | CASLRTSGYEQYF
TRBJ1-5 | TRBD1 | TRBV30 | NA | TGTGCCTGGAGCTACCAGGGGGACACAAATCAGCCCCAGCATTTT | CAWSYQGDTNQPQHF
TRBJ2-2 | NA | TRBV28 | NA | TGTGCCAGCACCCAGGGCACCGGGGAGCTGTTTTTT | CASTQGTGELFF
TRBJ1-2 | TRBD1 | TRBV11-1 | NA | TGTGCCAGCAGCTTACGGAACAGGGGCGAGTACACCTTC | CASSLRNRGEYTF
TRBJ2-7 | TRBD1 | TRBV28 | once | TGTGCCAGCAGCTCGGGACAGTTCTACGAGCAGTACTTC | CASSSGQFYEQYF
TRBJ1-4 | NA | TRBV18 | NA | TGTGCCAGCTCACCATCGGCAGGGCATGAAAAACTGTTTTTT | CASSPSAGHEKLFF
TRBJ2-5 | NA | TRBV29-1 | NA | TGCAGCGTTGAAGTCCTAGACCGGGAGACCCAGTACTTC | CSVEVLDRETQYF
TRBJ2-4 | TRBD2 | TRBV20-1 | NA | TGCAGTGCTAGTTCGGGAGGTAGCGGGAAAAACATTCAGTACTTC | CSASSGGSGKNIQYF